The T cell receptor (beta chain) under discussion was sequenced for a study of blood T cell repertoires in COVID-19. Study-level information: Sites in the United States, Italy and Spain provided acute and convalescent COVID-19 samples. T cells, B-cell-depleted T cells, or PBMCs provided the cDNA or gDNA that served as material.

Study processing details: Amplification of reference gene primers was used by the study to estimate nucleated cell counts. Assay: immunoSEQ multiplex PCR; the TCRdb copy retains only in-frame clones and omits some. The D gene and trimming were derived from the DNA, and the V and J assignments and clone size from that table. The profile covers around 220,000 clones, with roughly three quarters appearing a single time and around 4.1% taken by the ten largest. The V gene's germline CDR1 is SGHTA and CDR2 FQGNSA. Trimming at V came to 5 bases and at J to 4 bases, leaving 7 bases not matched to a gene. The CDR3 length is 15 residues.

The receptor was derived from a woman aged 40 to 49 with active or convalescent COVID-19. The sequencing sample was made of peripheral blood. V usage is TRBV7-2 and J usage is TRBJ2-3; 9 bases fit TRBD1. CDR3 amino acids: CASSRDRVFADTQYF. The CDR3 DNA reads as TGTGCCAGCAGCCGGGACAGGGTATTCGCAGATACGCAGTATTTT.